The 5 T cell receptor beta chains in this list originate from one sample, sequenced in a study of blood T cell repertoires in COVID-19. Profiling relied on immunoSEQ multiplex PCR, and the TCRdb table lists in-frame clones only, not all of them. The sample carries fewer than 150,000 clones, roughly 86% recorded once. Sequencing used peripheral blood. These receptors were collected from a human donor in a cohort sampled during active COVID-19.

The chain is built from TRBV5-6 and TRBJ2-3; a weak D match, TRBD1 (5 bases). CDR3 length: 16 amino acids. The germline V gene encodes CDR1 SGHDT and CDR2 YYEEEE. V was pared by 0 bases and J by 3 bases, with 14 bases between. CDR3 residues: CASSLASGWYTDTQYF. DNA of the CDR3: TGTGCCAGCAGCTTGGCCTCAGGGTGGTATACAGATACGCAGTATTTT.

V is TRBV6-2 or TRBV6-3 and J is TRBJ1-5; D not certain. V lost 5 bases, J lost 6 bases, and 17 bases lay in between. This CDR3 has 15 residues. CDR1 is MNHEY, CDR2 SVGEGT, per germline. The CDR3 bases are TGTGCCAGCAGTAAATCCCTTCGGCGGGGTCAGCCCCAGCATTTT. Protein: CASSKSLRRGQPQHF.

The chain uses TRBV11-3 and TRBJ2-1, with 9 bases that match TRBD1. The CDR3 is 16 residues long. V shed 4 bases and J 8 bases; nucleotides not matched to a gene: 12. CDR1 and CDR2 (germline): SGHNT, YENEEA. In DNA, the CDR3 is TGTGCCAGCAGCTCTGGCGGACAGGGGAGTTATTATGAGCAGTTCTTC. Amino acid sequence: CASSSGGQGSYYEQFF.

The J gene is TRBJ2-3, the V gene TRBV27; D is uncertain. V shed 6 bases and J shed 4 bases, with 14 bases lying between them. CDR1 is MNHEY, CDR2 SMNVEV, per germline (reference sequence). The CDR3 extends over 14 amino acids. The CDR3 protein is CASSSSYFADTQYF. The CDR3 DNA follows: TGTGCCAGCAGCTCCTCTTACTTCGCAGATACGCAGTATTTT.

In this sample, this clone turned up a few times. The V and J genes are TRBV29-1 and TRBJ2-1; tentative D call: TRBD1 (6 bases). Germline assignment: CDR1 SQVTM and CDR2 ANQGSEA. The length of the CDR3 is 13 residues. Trimming removed 4 bases at V and 0 bases at J, with 7 bases between. CDR3 coding DNA: TGCAGCGTTGGGACAGTCTCCTACAATGAGCAGTTCTTC. This encodes CSVGTVSYNEQFF.